The sequence of this TCR beta chain was determined in a study of blood T cell repertoires in COVID-19 (dated by TCRdb to about 2020). Turning to the overall study: Samples from collaborators originated in the United States, Italy and Spain and spanned both the acute and convalescent phases of COVID-19. The prospective study material was composed of cDNA or gDNA derived from T cells, B-cell-depleted T cells, or PBMCs. Deeply sampled blood TCRbeta repertoires from subjects exposed to, actively infected with, or recovered from COVID-19 were included in the dataset. The repertoires were made available in a free public database intended to serve as a resource for research on the immune response to SARS-CoV-2. Samples came from the ongoing ImmuneRACE study (first 160 participants) plus 1,254 subjects from 6 global collaborators. A de-identified subject ID, COVID-19 status, age in years and sex were almost always included in the sample metadata. HLA class I and class II types, where available, came from metadata supplied by the sample provider rather than from assay-based typing. Paper-wide results and their limitations: How much clinical and demographic metadata was included differed by source and by participant, and the metadata was provided uncurated.

Including cysteine and phenylalanine, the CDR3 has 14 amino acids. Of the read, only the CDR3 DNA is kept; its 42 bases are in frame from base 1. Trimming takes 5 bases from V and 6 bases from J, and the germline ends sit 16 bases apart. From a lookup of the germline V gene, CDR1 and CDR2 are SGHTA and FQGNSA. TCRbeta CDR3 regions were amplified from genomic DNA using the immunoSEQ Assay, a bias-controlled multiplex PCR. From the authors' description of their analysis: Within the assay, amplification of reference gene primers was used to estimate how many nucleated cells each sample contained. To quantify the absolute abundance of each unique TCRbeta CDR3 rearrangement, sequence reads were collapsed and filtered. For each sample, productive Simpson clonality was calculated as the square root of Simpson's diversity index across productive rearrangements. Imported from immuneACCESS, the table was reduced by TCRdb to in-frame sequences with V and J called. These copies leave out some clones; in studies compared against another copy, an unresolved V gene accounts for under half, and the cause of the remainder is not known. Clonal size and the V and J genes are those of that table, whereas D and trimming came from the DNA. The sample table contains approximately 170,000 clones; only one count was recorded for about 88% of them. Approximately 3% of the sample is held by the ten biggest clonotypes.

Details on this clone: Its antigen is unknown. Base quality data are lacking; no much larger clone is found one base away.

Participants in the prospective study were enrolled through a virtual design, were aged 18 to 89 years, and lived in roughly 24 United States geographic areas. Cohort assignment in the prospective study relied on participant-reported clinical history from a screening survey and a study questionnaire. Recovered participants in ImmuneRACE Cohort 3 were defined by two consecutive negative NP/OP PCR tests, clearance by a healthcare professional, or resolution of symptoms. In the prospective study, mobile phlebotomists collected whole blood, serum and a nasopharyngeal or oropharyngeal swab from each participant. Additional blood draws and questionnaires over an approximately two-month period could optionally be provided by prospective study participants. Prospective study blood samples were shipped either frozen or at room temperature before DNA extraction.

This TCR was recovered from a woman aged 25 to 39 who had recovered from COVID-19. The chain couples TRBV7-2 to TRBJ1-1; possibly the D gene is TRBD1, per 5 matching bases. The sequencing input was PBMCs or T cells enriched from blood (not recorded which). The CDR3 region has the sequence CASSRNLDRAEAFF. In nucleotide form, the sequence is TGTGCCAGCAGCCGGAACCTAGACAGAGCTGAAGCTTTCTTT.